These 5 T cell receptor beta chains were sequenced from one sample in a study of a mutant IDH1 vaccine in newly diagnosed glioma. Specified time point: week 47, end of study. Doses of 300 ug of mutant IDH1 20-mer peptide were given with topical imiquimod. For these receptors, no antigen is known. Profiled with immunoSEQ multiplex PCR; TCRdb holds only in-frame clones, not every one. Of about 56,000 clones in the sample, 83% were seen once. The source material was PBMCs, sampled from a glioma patient whose treatment included an IDH1 peptide vaccine. These receptors originate from a woman between 45 and 65 years old with glioma.

The genes are TRBV15 and TRBJ1-2; a possible D gene is TRBD1 (6 bases). The CDR3 contains 14 residues. The V gene's germline CDR1 is LNHNV and CDR2 YYDKDF (reference sequence). Between the trimmed V and J ends, which lost 0 bases and 8 bases, there was a span of 13 bases. The CDR3 region is CATSRDPGAWGYTF. As DNA, the CDR3 is TGTGCCACCAGCAGAGATCCAGGGGCTTGGGGCTACACCTTC.

The V gene is TRBV18, the J gene TRBJ1-1; D unclear. CDR1 and CDR2 (germline): KGHSH, LQKENI. The V and J ends lost 3 bases and 5 bases respectively, with 7 bases between them. This CDR3 spans 12 amino acids. The CDR3 here is CASSPKETEAFF. CDR3 DNA: TGTGCCAGCTCACCCAAGGAGACTGAAGCTTTCTTT.

This clone has only one observation. J is TRBJ2-5 and V is TRBV9, with 7 bases aligning to TRBD1. Germline V gene sequence: CDR1 SGDLS, CDR2 YYNGEE. This CDR3 spans 16 amino acids. The V and J ends lost 4 bases and 4 bases, in that order; junction bases with no gene match: 13. CDR3 sequence reads: CASSPQGTVKGETQYF. The DNA of the CDR3 is TGTGCCAGCAGCCCACAAGGGACAGTAAAGGGAGAGACCCAGTACTTC.

V usage is TRBV2 and J usage is TRBJ1-1; tentatively, D is TRBD1 (6 bases). The CDR3 is made up of 13 amino acids. V was pared by 7 bases and J by 10 bases, with 19 bases between. Looked up from germline, CDR1 is SNHLY and CDR2 is FYNNEI. This chain's CDR3 is CASIGTLGSLAFF. CDR3 nucleotides: TGTGCCAGCATCGGGACACTTGGGTCGCTAGCTTTCTTT. The whole variable domain, filled in from reference TRBV2 and TRBJ1-1, reads EPEVTQTPSHQVTQMGQEVILRCVPISNHLYFYWYRQILGQKVEFLVSFYNNEISEKSEIFDDQFSVERPDGSNFTLKIRSTKLEDSAMYFCASIGTLGSLAFFGQGTRLTVV.

The V call is TRBV7-2, the J call TRBJ2-5, with D hard to call. The germline V gene encodes CDR1 SGHTA and CDR2 FQGNSA. Trimming removed 3 bases at V and 4 bases at J, with 6 bases between. The CDR3 is made up of 12 amino acids. CDR3 in amino acids: CASSFYSETQYF. The DNA for the CDR3 is TGTGCCAGCAGCTTTTATTCAGAGACCCAGTACTTC.